The sequence of this T cell receptor beta chain was determined in a study of blood T cell repertoires in COVID-19 (dated by TCRdb to 2018 to 2020). About the full investigation: Samples covering the acute and convalescent phases of COVID-19 were provided by collaborators in the United States, Italy and Spain. The material from the prospective study consisted of cDNA or gDNA derived from T cells, B-cell-depleted T cells, or PBMCs. Subjects who had been exposed to COVID-19, were actively infected with it, or had recovered from it provided the deeply sampled blood TCRbeta repertoires that made up the dataset. The repertoires were released in a freely available public database meant as a resource for research on the immune response to SARS-CoV-2. Samples came from the ongoing ImmuneRACE study (first 160 participants) plus 1,254 subjects from 6 global collaborators. The sample metadata nearly always contained a de-identified subject ID, COVID-19 status, age in years and sex. HLA class I and class II types, where available, came from metadata supplied by the sample provider rather than from assay-based typing.

Each collaborating institution followed its own protocols to collect whole blood in K2EDTA tubes. For TCRbeta analysis, collaborators shipped samples in one of three forms: frozen whole blood, isolated PBMCs, or DNA extracted from either of those sample types. On this clone itself: No cognate antigen has been identified for it. It has no much larger one-base neighbor in the sample; base qualities were not kept.

Study-level results and caveats: Clinical and demographic metadata were provided uncurated, with the amount varying by source and participant.

The cysteine opens and the phenylalanine closes a CDR3 of 15 amino acids. Only the CDR3 DNA stays, 45 bases, in frame from base 1. The germline V gene (reference sequence) gives CDR1 as LNHDA and CDR2 as SQIVND. A distance of 17 bases separates the germline ends of V and J, which lose 4 bases and 4 bases respectively. TCRbeta CDR3 regions were amplified from genomic DNA by means of the immunoSEQ Assay, a bias-controlled multiplex PCR. The paper's data handling went like this. The number of nucleated cells in each sample was estimated by amplification of reference gene primers within the assay. To quantify the absolute abundance of each unique TCRbeta CDR3 rearrangement, sequence reads were collapsed and filtered. For each sample, productive Simpson clonality was calculated by taking the square root of Simpson's diversity index across productive rearrangements. TCRdb retrieved this table from immuneACCESS and kept in-frame rearrangements only. Not all clones are present; in checked studies, unresolved V genes account for under half, and no reason is known for the remainder. The DNA gave D and trimming, while V, J and clone size come from that table. This sample lists 200,000 or so clones; about 80% were detected once. The ten largest clonotypes hold roughly 2.4% of the sample.

This receptor chain uses TRBV19 and TRBJ2-7; the D segment could be TRBD1, given 5 matching bases. Sequenced: peripheral blood. This sequence was found in a woman aged 55-70 years with acute or convalescent COVID-19. The base sequence is TGTGCCAGTAGTACAACCGAATGGGGCCGGTACGAGCAGTACTTC. This encodes CASSTTEWGRYEQYF.